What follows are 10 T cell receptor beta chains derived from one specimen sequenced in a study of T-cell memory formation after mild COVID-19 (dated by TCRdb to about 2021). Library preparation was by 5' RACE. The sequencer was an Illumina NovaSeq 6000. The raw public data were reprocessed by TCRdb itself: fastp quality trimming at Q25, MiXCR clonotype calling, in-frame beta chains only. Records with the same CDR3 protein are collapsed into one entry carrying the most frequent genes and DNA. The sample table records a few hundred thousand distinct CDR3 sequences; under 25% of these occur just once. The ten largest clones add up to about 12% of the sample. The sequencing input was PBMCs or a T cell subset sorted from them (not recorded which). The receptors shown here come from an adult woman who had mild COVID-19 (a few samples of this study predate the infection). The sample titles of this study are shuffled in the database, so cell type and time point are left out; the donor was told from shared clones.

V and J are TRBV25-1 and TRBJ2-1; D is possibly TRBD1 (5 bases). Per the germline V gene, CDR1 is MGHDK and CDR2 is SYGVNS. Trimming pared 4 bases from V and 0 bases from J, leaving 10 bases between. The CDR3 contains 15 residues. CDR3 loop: CASSGRRGSYNEQFF. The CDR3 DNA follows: TGTGCCAGCAGTGGGCGAAGGGGCTCCTACAATGAGCAGTTCTTC.

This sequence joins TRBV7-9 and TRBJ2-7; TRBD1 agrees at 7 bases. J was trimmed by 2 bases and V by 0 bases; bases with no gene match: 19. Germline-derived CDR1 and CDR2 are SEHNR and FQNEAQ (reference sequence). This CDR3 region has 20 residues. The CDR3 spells CASSLALVVTRAQGAYEQYF. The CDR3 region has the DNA TGTGCCAGCAGCTTAGCGTTGGTAGTTACCCGGGCGCAGGGGGCCTACGAGCAGTACTTC.

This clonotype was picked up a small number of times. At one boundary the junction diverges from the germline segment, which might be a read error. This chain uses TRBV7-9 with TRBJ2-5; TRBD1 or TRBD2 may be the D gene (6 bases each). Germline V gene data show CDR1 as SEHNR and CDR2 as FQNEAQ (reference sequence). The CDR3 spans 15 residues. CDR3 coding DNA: TGTGCCGGCAGAACCGCATTACGGGGGCTAGAGACCCAGTACTTC. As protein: CAGRTALRGLETQYF. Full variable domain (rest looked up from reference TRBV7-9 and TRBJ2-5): DTGVSQNPRHKITKRGQNVTFRCDPISEHNRLYWYRQTLGQGPEFLTYFQNEAQLEKSRLLSDRFSAERPKGSFSTLEIQRTEQGDSAMYLCAGRTALRGLETQYFGPGTRLLVL.

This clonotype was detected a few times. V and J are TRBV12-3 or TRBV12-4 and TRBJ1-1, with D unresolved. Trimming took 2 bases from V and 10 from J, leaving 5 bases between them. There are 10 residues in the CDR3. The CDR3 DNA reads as TGTGCCAGCAGTTTAATGGGAGCTTTCTTT. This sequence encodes CASSLMGAFF.

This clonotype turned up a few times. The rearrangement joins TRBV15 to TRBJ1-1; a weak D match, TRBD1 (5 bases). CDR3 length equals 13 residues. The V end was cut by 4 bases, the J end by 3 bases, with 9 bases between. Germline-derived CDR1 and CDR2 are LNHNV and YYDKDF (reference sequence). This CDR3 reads CATSTHRYTEAFF. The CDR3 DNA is TGTGCCACCAGCACCCACAGGTACACTGAAGCTTTCTTT.

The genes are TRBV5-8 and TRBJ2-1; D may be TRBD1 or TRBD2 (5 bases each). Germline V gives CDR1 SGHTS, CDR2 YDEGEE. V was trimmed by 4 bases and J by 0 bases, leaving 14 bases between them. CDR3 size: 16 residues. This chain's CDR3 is CASSPGTSYSYNEQFF. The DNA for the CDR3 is TGTGCCAGCAGCCCTGGGACCAGCTACTCCTACAATGAGCAGTTCTTC.

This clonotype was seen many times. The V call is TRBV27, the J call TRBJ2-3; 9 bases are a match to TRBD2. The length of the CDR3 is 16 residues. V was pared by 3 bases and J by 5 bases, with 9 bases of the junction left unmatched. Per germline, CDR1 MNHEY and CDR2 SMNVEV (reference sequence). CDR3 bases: TGTGCCAGCAGTTTTTCGGGACTAGCCCTTGGAGATACGCAGTATTTT. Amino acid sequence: CASSFSGLALGDTQYF.

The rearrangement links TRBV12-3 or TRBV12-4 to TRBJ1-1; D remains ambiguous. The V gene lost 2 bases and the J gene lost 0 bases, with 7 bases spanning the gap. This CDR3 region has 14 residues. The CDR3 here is CASSLTTMNTEAFF. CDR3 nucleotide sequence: TGTGCCAGCAGTTTAACAACTATGAACACTGAAGCTTTCTTT.

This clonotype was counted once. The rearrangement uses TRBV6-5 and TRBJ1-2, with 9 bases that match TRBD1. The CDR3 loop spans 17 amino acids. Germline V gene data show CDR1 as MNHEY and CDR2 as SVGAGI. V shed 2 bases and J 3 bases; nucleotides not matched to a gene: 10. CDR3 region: CASSYRPGTGNDYGYTF. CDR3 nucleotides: TGTGCCAGCAGTTACCGTCCCGGGACAGGGAATGACTATGGCTACACCTTC.

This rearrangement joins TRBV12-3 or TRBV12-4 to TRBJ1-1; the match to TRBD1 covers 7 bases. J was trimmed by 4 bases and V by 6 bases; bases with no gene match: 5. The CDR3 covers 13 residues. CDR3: CASSGQVGTEAFF. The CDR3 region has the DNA TGTGCCAGCAGCGGACAGGTGGGCACTGAAGCTTTCTTT.